The subject of this entry is one T cell receptor (beta chain). The V segment lost 8 bases and the J segment 2 bases; nucleotides outside the gene matches: 13. This CDR3 has 15 residues. Germline V gene data show CDR1 as DFQATT and CDR2 as SNEGSKA (reference sequence). This sample was included in a study of patients and donors after allogeneic stem cell transplantation. TCRdb recomputed calls from the RT-PCR reads with MiXCR, one row per CDR3 protein. The sample carries approximately 430,000 distinct CDR3 sequences, 16% recorded once. This receptor was identified in a human donor who was either an allogeneic HSCT recipient or a stem cell or donor lymphocyte infusion donor (not recorded which). It is not recorded whose cells these are; they may come from a transplant donor. The sequencing sample was made of blood, either unsorted or a sorted T cell fraction (not recorded which). The chain carries TRBV20-1 and TRBJ2-3; 7 bases fit TRBD2. This chain's CDR3 is CSLGVGGGTTDTQYF. The CDR3 DNA follows: TGCAGTCTCGGAGTGGGGGGAGGGACCACAGATACGCAGTATTTT.